This is a list of T cell receptor beta chains from one sample in a study of CD8 T cells in Susac syndrome. One entry per CDR3 protein results from TCRdb running MiXCR on the immunoSEQ multiplex PCR reads. The sample has about 80,000 distinct CDR3 sequences, 91% seen once. The sample taken for sequencing was CD8+ T cells from PBMCs. Source of these receptors: a human donor with multiple sclerosis. Each CDR3 is given without its conserved first and last residue. The order of the fields is V gene, D gene, J gene, CDR3 protein. The D gene is left open where the match is weak.

V gene: TRBV12-3/TRBV12-4
D gene: -
J gene: TRBJ2-5
CDR3 protein: ASSLVSQETQY

V gene: TRBV5-1
D gene: -
J gene: TRBJ1-3
CDR3 protein: ASSLSSSGNTIY

V gene: TRBV27
D gene: -
J gene: TRBJ2-7
CDR3 protein: ASRGAQSYEQY

V gene: TRBV2
D gene: -
J gene: TRBJ1-5
CDR3 protein: ASSRTADSNQPQH

V gene: TRBV20-1
D gene: TRBD2
J gene: TRBJ2-7
CDR3 protein: SARVIAGPNPYEQY

V gene: TRBV7-3
D gene: -
J gene: TRBJ2-1
CDR3 protein: ASSSRPGLLGHNEQF

V gene: TRBV19
D gene: TRBD2
J gene: TRBJ2-4
CDR3 protein: ASSIDLGGSTKNIQY

V gene: TRBV19
D gene: -
J gene: TRBJ1-3
CDR3 protein: ASRGGYSGNTIY

V gene: TRBV6-5
D gene: -
J gene: TRBJ2-2
CDR3 protein: ASSYAGLGELF

V gene: TRBV24-1
D gene: TRBD2
J gene: TRBJ2-1
CDR3 protein: ATSEPGLSNEQF

V gene: TRBV5-1
D gene: TRBD2
J gene: TRBJ2-1
CDR3 protein: ASSLVAGGLDEQF

V gene: TRBV19
D gene: -
J gene: TRBJ1-2
CDR3 protein: ASSIPYGYT

V gene: TRBV7-2
D gene: -
J gene: TRBJ2-7
CDR3 protein: ASSPWGEPGLREQY

V gene: TRBV7-8
D gene: TRBD2
J gene: TRBJ2-7
CDR3 protein: ASSFSGRAPYEQY

V gene: TRBV2
D gene: -
J gene: TRBJ2-1
CDR3 protein: ASSGGKDEQF

V gene: TRBV7-9
D gene: -
J gene: TRBJ2-2
CDR3 protein: ASSFALTGELF

V gene: TRBV7-8
D gene: TRBD2
J gene: TRBJ2-3
CDR3 protein: ASSSGLAGAKFTDTQY

V gene: TRBV25-1
D gene: -
J gene: TRBJ1-6
CDR3 protein: ASTYLADSPLH

V gene: TRBV7-7
D gene: -
J gene: TRBJ2-2
CDR3 protein: ASSLCAGTAAAHSDTGELF

V gene: TRBV2
D gene: -
J gene: TRBJ2-1
CDR3 protein: ASPGEGINNEQF

V gene: TRBV28
D gene: -
J gene: TRBJ2-7
CDR3 protein: ASSLWILEQY

V gene: TRBV28
D gene: -
J gene: TRBJ2-1
CDR3 protein: ASSLFPHNEQF

V gene: TRBV18
D gene: -
J gene: TRBJ2-7
CDR3 protein: ASSPPTLSYEQY

V gene: TRBV7-7
D gene: -
J gene: TRBJ2-7
CDR3 protein: ASSLGLGTEQY

V gene: TRBV2
D gene: -
J gene: TRBJ1-2
CDR3 protein: ATPGVGYGYT

V gene: TRBV12-3/TRBV12-4
D gene: TRBD2
J gene: TRBJ2-1
CDR3 protein: ASRGGLAGSSSYNEQF

V gene: TRBV10-2
D gene: -
J gene: TRBJ2-1
CDR3 protein: ASSDMGFYDEQF

V gene: TRBV6-2/TRBV6-3
D gene: -
J gene: TRBJ1-1
CDR3 protein: ASSYREGFAF

V gene: TRBV15
D gene: TRBD2
J gene: TRBJ2-3
CDR3 protein: ATSIVPGLEDTQY

V gene: TRBV2
D gene: -
J gene: TRBJ2-1
CDR3 protein: ASSDEAGMMSYNEQF

V gene: TRBV4-1
D gene: -
J gene: TRBJ1-1
CDR3 protein: ASSPGHLDTEAF

V gene: TRBV5-1
D gene: -
J gene: TRBJ2-7
CDR3 protein: ASSYIQRSSYEQY

V gene: TRBV5-1
D gene: TRBD2
J gene: TRBJ2-3
CDR3 protein: ASSFTSGGATDTQY

V gene: TRBV2
D gene: -
J gene: TRBJ1-1
CDR3 protein: ASSEVGQLNTEAF

V gene: TRBV7-9
D gene: -
J gene: TRBJ2-1
CDR3 protein: ASSFDLKWNEQF

V gene: TRBV7-2
D gene: TRBD2
J gene: TRBJ2-2
CDR3 protein: ASSSSGGGAAGELF

V gene: TRBV27
D gene: TRBD1
J gene: TRBJ1-5
CDR3 protein: ASRHRGFNQPQH

V gene: TRBV5-6
D gene: -
J gene: TRBJ1-1
CDR3 protein: ASSLSVRRGTEAF